The T cell receptor beta chain under discussion was sequenced for a study of cytomegalovirus exposure and HLA in healthy donors. About the study: Unique TCRs numbering some 80 million, obtained from HLA-typed donors, made up an early data release.

PCR primers comprised 60 Vbeta and 13 Jbeta primers. Clones were sequenced by immunoSEQ multiplex PCR, and TCRdb holds only the in-frame ones, with some missing. The data contain 160,000 or so clones, about 82% of them singletons. Germline CDR1 is KGHSH and CDR2 is LQKENI. This CDR3 region has 17 residues. V lost 2 bases to trimming and J lost 1 base; unmatched junction nucleotides: 10. On this clone itself: Its antigen remains unknown.

Study outcomes and limitations: Reports described diagnosis of cytomegalovirus status by the classifier as highly specific and sensitive. Analysis performed later showed TCR beta chains linked to HLA being more clonally expanded than equally common others. Most TCR sequences proved rare, with some public TCRs found in many donors.

The receptor was derived from a woman in her 30s in good health and CMV-seropositive. The chain uses TRBV18 and TRBJ2-7; 8 bases map to TRBD1. The sample was PBMCs. CDR3 amino acids: CASSPSTDRAKSYEQYF. Written as DNA, the CDR3 is TGTGCCAGCTCACCATCAACGGACAGGGCCAAGTCCTACGAGCAGTACTTC.